Following are 14 T cell receptor beta chains from one sample sequenced in a study of T cell responses to AZD1222 COVID-19 vaccine. Clones were read by immunoSEQ multiplex PCR, and TCRdb kept only the in-frame ones, dropping some. The table shows roughly 110,000 clones, with 90% to 95% occurring only once. The sample was peripheral blood, taken 28 days after the second AZD1222 dose. The receptors stem from an adult who received the AZD1222 COVID-19 vaccine.

V gene TRBV12-5 combines with J gene TRBJ2-7; D is perhaps TRBD1 (5 bases). Trimming cost V 2 bases and J 0 bases, with 35 bases left between them. The CDR3 length is 23 residues. CDR1 and CDR2 from the germline V gene are LGHNT and FRNRAP. The CDR3 DNA is TGTGCTAGTGGTTTGCGCAACTTGTTCGGTGAGAAGAACACAGGCTCGAGCTCCTACGAGCAGTACTTC. Its translation is CASGLRNLFGEKNTGSSSYEQYF.

CDR3 DNA sequence: TGTGCCAGCAGCCCCCAGTTTATACAGGGTCTTCATGAGCAGTTCTTC. Translation gives CASSPQFIQGLHEQFF. The chain employs TRBV27 and TRBJ2-1, with D possibly being TRBD1 (6 bases). The germline V gene encodes CDR1 MNHEY and CDR2 SMNVEV (reference sequence). V shed 6 bases and J shed 8 bases, with 23 bases lying between them. This CDR3 has 16 amino acids.

V gene TRBV30 combines with J gene TRBJ2-7; D is ambiguous. The CDR3 has 15 residues. The germline V gene encodes CDR1 GTSNPN and CDR2 SVGIG (reference sequence). V lost 2 bases, J lost 0 bases, and 14 bases lay in between. CDR3 in DNA: TGTGCCTGGAGTCCCGGGCCGCCGAGCTCCTACGAGCAGTACTTC. This gives the protein CAWSPGPPSSYEQYF.

The CDR3 loop reads CASSSLGETQYF. The CDR3 DNA follows: TGCGCCAGCAGCTCCCTGGGTGAGACCCAGTACTTC. V is TRBV5-1 and J is TRBJ2-5, with unresolved D. Germline V lookup: CDR1 SGHRS, CDR2 YFSETQ. Trimming pared 3 bases from V and 5 bases from J, leaving 8 bases between. The CDR3 runs to 12 residues.

This sequence joins TRBV7-2 and TRBJ1-5; D not certain. Germline CDR1 and CDR2: SGHTA and FQGNSA. V was shortened by 1 base and J by 0 bases, with 10 bases between the two germline ends. CDR3 length: 16 residues. The CDR3 DNA reads TGTGCCAGCAGCTTAGGGCCGGTATATAGCAATCAGCCCCAGCATTTT. It encodes CASSLGPVYSNQPQHF.

A few counts support this clone. J is TRBJ2-7 and V is TRBV5-1, with 8 bases identical to TRBD2. CDR3 size: 17 residues. CDR1 and CDR2 (germline): SGHRS, YFSETQ. With 0 bases clipped from V and 2 bases from J, the junction kept 10 bases outside the gene matches. CDR3: CASSLGNLAGQTYEQYF. DNA for the CDR3: TGCGCCAGCAGCTTGGGGAACCTAGCGGGCCAAACCTACGAGCAGTACTTC. The variable domain in full, completed from reference TRBV5-1 and TRBJ2-7, reads KAGVTQTPRYLIKTRGQQVTLSCSPISGHRSVSWYQQTPGQGLQFLFEYFSETQRNKGNFPGRFSGRQFSNSRSEMNVSTLELGDSALYLCASSLGNLAGQTYEQYFGPGTRLTVT.

The V and J genes are TRBV28 and TRBJ1-1; TRBD1 matches at 8 bases. CDR3 length: 13 amino acids. Trimming removed 5 bases from V and 11 bases from J; junction bases left unmatched: 10. CDR1 is MDHEN, CDR2 SYDVKM, per germline. CDR3 sequence: CASSPMGDRQAFF. The CDR3 region has the DNA TGTGCCAGCAGTCCCATGGGGGACAGGCAGGCTTTCTTT.

The chain employs TRBV27 and TRBJ2-1; TRBD1 might be the D (6 bases). The CDR3 covers 14 residues. Trimming stripped 6 bases from V and 5 bases from J, with 14 bases between. Germline assignment: CDR1 MNHEY and CDR2 SMNVEV (reference sequence). The CDR3 DNA sequence: TGTGCCAGCAGGAGTAGTTGGGGGCACAATGAGCAGTTCTTC. Translating gives CASRSSWGHNEQFF.

V usage is TRBV7-9 and J usage is TRBJ2-7; a possible D gene is TRBD1 (5 bases). Germline V lookup: CDR1 SEHNR, CDR2 FQNEAQ (reference sequence). Trimming removed 2 bases at V and 0 bases at J, with 8 bases between. CDR3 length: 14 residues. CDR3 sequence: CASSLTGNSYEQYF. The CDR3 DNA sequence: TGTGCCAGCAGCTTAACAGGTAACTCCTACGAGCAGTACTTC.

The rearrangement joins TRBV6-4 to TRBJ1-5, with D possibly being TRBD1 (5 bases). This CDR3 comprises 15 residues. Germline V lookup: CDR1 MRHNA, CDR2 SNTAGT. Trimming took off 7 bases at V and 5 bases at J, with 18 bases between the two ends. CDR3 sequence: CASTLNRRADQPQHF. The CDR3 bases are TGTGCCAGCACCCTAAACCGCAGGGCCGATCAGCCCCAGCATTTT.

This clone was seen just once. This chain uses TRBV19 with TRBJ1-1, with D uncertain. Trimming took 3 bases from V and 6 from J, leaving 11 bases between them. The length of the CDR3 is 13 residues. CDR1 is LNHDA and CDR2 is SQIVND in the germline V gene (reference sequence). This chain's CDR3 is CASSMLRGPEAFF. The CDR3 coding sequence is TGTGCCAGTAGTATGTTACGAGGCCCTGAAGCTTTCTTT.

The rearrangement links TRBV2 to TRBJ1-5; TRBD1 matches 7 bases. V trimming: 5 bases; J trimming: 3 bases; junction bases outside the gene matches: 4. This CDR3 has 14 amino acids. CDR1 is SNHLY, CDR2 FYNNEI, per germline. The CDR3 DNA sequence: TGTGCCAGCAGTCCCGGACAGGACAATCAGCCCCAGCATTTT. Its translation is CASSPGQDNQPQHF.

This sequence joins TRBV7-6 and TRBJ2-7; a possible D gene is TRBD2 (5 bases). The CDR3 totals 13 residues. The germline V gene has CDR1 SGHVS and CDR2 FNYEAQ. V was clipped by 3 bases and J by 0 bases, with 6 bases between them. The CDR3 is CASSFGDSYEQYF. CDR3 coding DNA: TGTGCCAGCAGCTTCGGGGACTCCTACGAGCAGTACTTC.

The V and J genes are TRBV11-2 and TRBJ1-3; D is unclear. The V end lost 1 base, the J end lost 0 bases, and 10 bases lay between the germline ends. The germline CDR1 and CDR2 sequences are SGHAT and FQNNGV. This CDR3 spans 16 amino acids. For the CDR3, the DNA is TGTGCCAGCAGCTTAGGGTACAGCTTCTCTGGAAACACCATATATTTT. This encodes CASSLGYSFSGNTIYF.